Presented here are 10 T cell receptor beta chains from one specimen sequenced in a study of blood T cell repertoires in COVID-19 (dated by TCRdb to 2018 to 2020). The method behind the library was the immunoSEQ multiplex PCR assay. TCRdb re-hosts the immuneACCESS table, in-frame sequences only. Its copies lack some clones; in the studies checked, an unresolved V gene accounts for under half of them, and the cause for the rest is not known. The sample yields 300,000 to 400,000 clones; approximately 86% were counted once. Jointly, the top ten make up approximately 4.4% of the sample. Sequencing input: PBMCs or T cells enriched from blood (not recorded which). The receptors derive from a woman in her 40s with acute COVID-19.

The chain employs TRBV11-3 and TRBJ2-3; tentatively, D is TRBD2 (6 bases). The germline V and J ends were trimmed by 0 bases and 2 bases, with 9 bases remaining between them. There are 15 residues in the CDR3. Germline assignment: CDR1 SGHNT and CDR2 YENEEA. DNA of the CDR3: TGTGCCAGCAGCTTAGATGGGGGGTACACAGATACGCAGTATTTT. Its translation: CASSLDGGYTDTQYF.

This clone came up many times. The chain carries TRBV28 and TRBJ1-6; possibly TRBD1 for D (6 bases). V shed 5 bases and J shed 2 bases, with 16 bases lying between them. The CDR3 runs to 17 residues. CDR1 and CDR2 from the germline V gene are MDHEN and SYDVKM. The CDR3 here is CASSPQDRGTYNSPLHF. Written as DNA, the CDR3 is TGTGCCAGCAGTCCACAGGACAGAGGGACCTATAATTCACCCCTCCACTTT.

This rearrangement joins TRBV3-1 (or the pseudogene TRBV3-2) to TRBJ1-1, with a possible D match to TRBD1 (6 bases). The germline V gene encodes CDR1 LGHDT and CDR2 YNNKEL (reference sequence). V was pared by 4 bases and J by 5 bases, with 14 bases between. The CDR3 sequence is 14 residues long. This CDR3 is CASSRSWQGTEAFF. The CDR3 DNA sequence: TGTGCCAGCAGCCGCTCGTGGCAGGGGACTGAAGCTTTCTTT.

The rearrangement joins TRBV5-4 to TRBJ2-2, with TRBD1 matching over 10 bases. The CDR3 has 17 residues. V trimming: 4 bases; J trimming: 6 bases; junction bases outside the gene matches: 12. Germline V lookup: CDR1 SGHNT, CDR2 YYREEE (reference sequence). This CDR3 reads CASSARQGARMAGELFF. In nucleotides, the CDR3 is TGTGCCAGCAGCGCGAGACAGGGGGCTCGGATGGCCGGGGAGCTGTTTTTT.

A few counts support this clone. This chain uses TRBV24-1 with TRBJ1-1; no clear D gene. Trimming removed 5 bases at V and 4 bases at J, with 10 bases between. CDR3 length: 13 amino acids. Looked up from germline, CDR1 is KGHDR and CDR2 is SFDVKD. CDR3 residues: CATSGLSGTEAFF. The CDR3 coding sequence is TGTGCCACCAGTGGCCTTTCGGGCACTGAAGCTTTCTTT.

The rearrangement uses TRBV24-1 and TRBJ2-3; TRBD1 is a possible D gene (5 bases). This CDR3 has 13 amino acids. Germline loops: CDR1 KGHDR, CDR2 SFDVKD. The ends were cut back, 9 bases at V and 0 bases at J, with 9 bases in the middle. CDR3 DNA sequence: TGTGCCACCTTCGACAGTAGCACAGATACGCAGTATTTT. Translating it yields CATFDSSTDTQYF.

The rearrangement joins TRBV28 to TRBJ1-1; TRBD1 is a possible D gene (5 bases). Trimming took 7 bases from V and 6 from J, leaving 18 bases between them. Looked up from germline, CDR1 is MDHEN and CDR2 is SYDVKM. CDR3 size: 14 residues. The CDR3 region has the DNA TGTGCCAGCAACCCTATCAGGGTTAACTCTGAAGCTTTCTTT. It yields the protein CASNPIRVNSEAFF.

This clone was recorded a few times. The V call is TRBV9, the J call TRBJ1-3; the D is unclear. The germline V and J ends were trimmed by 4 bases and 9 bases, with 29 bases remaining between them. Germline CDR1 reads SGDLS; CDR2 reads YYNGEE. The CDR3 runs to 18 residues. This CDR3 reads CASSPIPRAYVSRGTIYF. For the CDR3, the DNA is TGTGCCAGCAGCCCCATTCCGCGTGCTTACGTCTCTCGAGGCACCATATATTTT.

The rearrangement joins TRBV6-5 to TRBJ1-5; D unresolved. V was clipped by 8 bases and J by 0 bases, with 11 bases between them. CDR1 MNHEY and CDR2 SVGAGI come from the germline V gene. The CDR3 loop spans 14 amino acids. CDR3 amino acids: CASGQAYSNQPQHF. Written as DNA, the CDR3 is TGTGCCAGCGGTCAGGCCTATAGCAATCAGCCCCAGCATTTT.

This chain links TRBV2 with TRBJ1-2, with D unclear. Germline-derived CDR1 and CDR2 are SNHLY and FYNNEI. Trimming took off 4 bases at V and 5 bases at J, with 14 bases between the two ends. This CDR3 has 14 amino acids. The CDR3 region is CASSVEGSSYGYTF. The CDR3 DNA reads as TGTGCCAGCAGTGTTGAGGGATCCTCTTATGGCTACACCTTC.